The 24 T cell receptor beta chains presented below share a single source sample, sequenced in a study of blood T cell repertoires in COVID-19. Profiling relied on immunoSEQ multiplex PCR, and the TCRdb table lists in-frame clones only, not all of them. The data contain 150,000 to 200,000 clones, more than 75% of them singletons. Material: peripheral blood. These TCRs come from a man aged 55-75 years with active or convalescent COVID-19.

The rearrangement links TRBV12-3 or TRBV12-4 to TRBJ1-5, with TRBD1 identical over 8 bases. The CDR3 totals 13 residues. The trim removed 6 bases at V and 5 bases at J, leaving 3 bases unmatched. For the CDR3, the DNA is TGTGCCAGCAGCCCGACAGGGGATCAGCCCCAGCATTTT. Residues: CASSPTGDQPQHF.

This clone showed up just once. The V and J genes are TRBV7-6 and TRBJ1-1; D remains unclear. This CDR3 region has 15 residues. Germline CDR1 and CDR2: SGHVS and FNYEAQ. Trimming took 1 base from V and 5 from J, leaving 14 bases between them. CDR3 residues: CASSLVSRRGTEAFF. As DNA, the CDR3 is TGTGCCAGCAGCTTAGTCTCTCGTCGGGGAACTGAAGCTTTCTTT.

V usage is TRBV15 and J usage is TRBJ1-4; D is perhaps TRBD1 (5 bases). Germline-derived CDR1 and CDR2 are LNHNV and YYDKDF (reference sequence). The CDR3 totals 15 residues. Trimming took off 3 bases at V and 0 bases at J, with 8 bases between the two ends. The CDR3 here is CATSRKGPTNEKLFF. The CDR3 DNA follows: TGTGCCACCAGCAGGAAGGGGCCAACTAATGAAAAACTGTTTTTT.

The rearrangement links TRBV7-2 to TRBJ2-2, with TRBD2 matching 9 bases. Germline lookup yields CDR1 SGHTA and CDR2 FQGNSA. The CDR3 has 16 residues. V shed 7 bases and J 0 bases; nucleotides not matched to a gene: 6. The CDR3 reads CASTLAGQTNTGELFF. CDR3 DNA sequence: TGTGCCAGCACCCTAGCGGGACAGACGAACACCGGGGAGCTGTTTTTT.

The DNA for the CDR3 is TGTGCCACCAGCAGAGATCTGACAGGGCCAGGCAATCAGCCCCAGCATTTT. Its translation is CATSRDLTGPGNQPQHF. The chain has TRBV15 and TRBJ1-5, with 7 positions matching TRBD1. CDR1 and CDR2 (germline): LNHNV, YYDKDF (reference sequence). The CDR3 spans 17 residues. V lost 0 bases to trimming and J lost 2 bases; unmatched junction nucleotides: 7.

This clone came up a few times. The chain combines TRBV6-5 with TRBJ1-2; a possible D gene is TRBD1 (6 bases). The ends were cut back, 7 bases at V and 4 bases at J, with 7 bases in the middle. The CDR3 length is 11 residues. Germline V gene sequence: CDR1 MNHEY, CDR2 SVGAGI. The CDR3 sequence is CASTRGYGYTF. DNA of the CDR3: TGTGCCAGCACCAGGGGCTATGGCTACACCTTC.

This clone was seen a few times. The chain has TRBV7-9 and TRBJ2-1, with 7 bases fitting TRBD1. CDR1 is SEHNR and CDR2 is FQNEAQ in the germline V gene (reference sequence). This CDR3 has 15 residues. J lost 4 bases, V lost 5 bases, and 8 bases had no gene match. The CDR3 region is CASSLLTGTYNEQFF. Here the CDR3 DNA reads TGTGCCAGCAGCCTTCTGACAGGGACATACAATGAGCAGTTCTTC.

This chain links TRBV4-2 with TRBJ2-1, with TRBD2 as a possible D gene (5 bases). CDR3 length: 15 residues. V lost 0 bases and J lost 3, with 9 bases in between. Germline V lookup: CDR1 LGHNA, CDR2 YNFKEQ. CDR3 amino acids: CASSQDGGFYNEQFF. CDR3 coding DNA: TGTGCCAGCAGCCAAGACGGAGGATTCTACAATGAGCAGTTCTTC.

The chain recombines TRBV4-2 with TRBJ1-1; D might be TRBD1 (5 bases). V dropped 1 base and J dropped 2 bases, with 11 bases sitting between them. This CDR3 is built from 15 residues. Germline CDR1 LGHNA, CDR2 YNFKEQ. The CDR3 here is CASSQASRVNTEAFF. The CDR3 DNA is TGTGCCAGCAGCCAAGCATCCAGGGTAAACACTGAAGCTTTCTTT.

The V and J genes are TRBV6-5 and TRBJ1-2; 8 nucleotides line up with TRBD1. The CDR3 is 14 amino acids. CDR1 and CDR2 (germline): MNHEY, SVGAGI. With 10 bases clipped from V and 4 bases from J, the junction kept 11 bases outside the gene matches. CDR3 in DNA: TGTGCCACTCCAAGTCAGGGGGCCTTCTATGGCTACACCTTC. Translation gives CATPSQGAFYGYTF.

V is TRBV7-2 and J is TRBJ1-1; 9 bases map to TRBD1. The germline gives CDR1 SGHTA, CDR2 FQGNSA. The trim removed 1 base at V and 4 bases at J, leaving 1 base unmatched. CDR3 length: 14 amino acids. The chain's CDR3 is CASSLDRGLTEAFF. CDR3 coding DNA: TGTGCCAGCAGCTTAGACAGGGGGCTCACTGAAGCTTTCTTT.

The rearrangement uses TRBV28 and TRBJ1-5; 11 positions agree with TRBD1. In germline, CDR1 is MDHEN, CDR2 SYDVKM. CDR3 length equals 15 residues. V trimming: 6 bases; J trimming: 7 bases; junction bases outside the gene matches: 8. The CDR3, as DNA: TGTGCCAGCAGCAGCGGACAGGGGGCCGGGCAGCCCCAGCATTTT. It codes for CASSSGQGAGQPQHF.

V usage is TRBV18 and J usage is TRBJ2-7; weak D call: TRBD2 (6 bases). V was cut by 1 base and J by 5 bases, with 6 bases left in between. CDR1 and CDR2 (germline): KGHSH, LQKENI. CDR3 length: 12 residues. Written as DNA, the CDR3 is TGTGCCAGCTCACCACGGGGGGACGAGCAGTACTTC. Translation: CASSPRGDEQYF. Full variable domain (remainder filled in from reference TRBV18 and TRBJ2-7): NAGVMQNPRHLVRRRGQEARLRCSPMKGHSHVYWYRQLPEEGLKFMVYLQKENIIDESGMPKERFSAEFPKEGPSILRIQQVVRGDSAAYFCASSPRGDEQYFGPGTRLTVT.

V and J are TRBV2 and TRBJ1-2; D uncertain. The length of the CDR3 is 13 residues. Germline lookup yields CDR1 SNHLY and CDR2 FYNNEI. The V end lost 8 bases, the J end lost 1 base, and 11 bases lay between the germline ends. The CDR3 protein is CASGVRDNYGYTF. The DNA for the CDR3 is TGTGCCAGCGGGGTGAGGGATAACTATGGCTACACCTTC.

This chain connects TRBV7-8 to TRBJ1-5, with D maybe TRBD1 (6 bases). This CDR3 contains 14 residues. The ends were cut back, 2 bases at V and 5 bases at J, with 10 bases in the middle. The germline V gene has CDR1 SGHVS and CDR2 FQNEAQ. The CDR3 bases are TGTGCCAGCAGCTTACAACAGGGACATCAGCCCCAGCATTTT. This gives the protein CASSLQQGHQPQHF.

J is TRBJ1-1 and V is TRBV6-5; a weak D match, TRBD1 (6 bases). The CDR3 contains 15 residues. The germline V and J ends were trimmed by 8 bases and 4 bases, with 20 bases remaining between them. CDR1 is MNHEY, CDR2 SVGAGI, per germline. The CDR3 protein is CASGGLRTESTEAFF. CDR3 nucleotide sequence: TGTGCCAGCGGGGGCTTAAGGACAGAGAGCACTGAAGCTTTCTTT.

CDR3 in DNA: TGTGCCAGTAGTATAGGTGACTCTCAGCAGTTCTTC. Amino acid sequence: CASSIGDSQQFF. This chain uses TRBV19 with TRBJ2-1; D unresolved. CDR3 length: 12 amino acids. Trimming took off 1 base at V and 11 bases at J, with 9 bases between the two ends. The germline V gene has CDR1 LNHDA and CDR2 SQIVND (reference sequence).

Here the CDR3 reads CASSEARGRLYEQYF. CDR3 nucleotides: TGTGCCAGCAGTGAAGCGCGGGGGAGGCTCTACGAGCAGTACTTC. This chain joins TRBV6-1 and TRBJ2-7, with 7 bases lining up with TRBD2. The CDR3 is 15 amino acids. V was pared by 0 bases and J by 3 bases, with 5 bases of the junction left unmatched. Germline loops: CDR1 MNHNS, CDR2 SASEGT.

The chain recombines TRBV6-5 with TRBJ2-7; possibly TRBD1 for D (5 bases). Germline V gives CDR1 MNHEY, CDR2 SVGAGI. V was trimmed by 2 bases and J by 2 bases, leaving 10 bases between them. The length of the CDR3 is 14 residues. CDR3 in amino acids: CASSYVDRTYEQYF. DNA of the CDR3: TGTGCCAGCAGTTACGTTGACAGAACCTACGAGCAGTACTTC.

The chain couples TRBV7-8 to TRBJ2-7; D perhaps matches TRBD1 (5 bases). The CDR3 loop spans 15 amino acids. Trimming left V 1 base short and J 3 bases short, with 13 bases between. Germline CDR1 SGHVS, CDR2 FQNEAQ. CDR3 sequence: CASSLGRGRDYEQYF. The CDR3 DNA reads TGTGCCAGCAGCTTAGGTAGGGGTCGTGACTACGAGCAGTACTTC.

The rearrangement joins TRBV7-2 to TRBJ2-7; TRBD1 matches at 7 bases. CDR1 is SGHTA and CDR2 is FQGNSA in the germline V gene. This CDR3 contains 14 residues. The V gene end was trimmed by 0 bases and the J gene end by 2 bases; junction bases not matched to a gene: 1. The CDR3 sequence: CASSLAGTAYEQYF. In DNA form, the CDR3 reads TGTGCCAGCAGCTTAGCGGGGACAGCCTACGAGCAGTACTTC. The full variable domain, rest sourced from reference TRBV7-2 and TRBJ2-7, is GAGVSQSPSNKVTEKGKDVELRCDPISGHTALYWYRQSLGQGLEFLIYFQGNSAPDKSGLPSDRFSAERTGGSVSTLTIQRTQQEDSAVYLCASSLAGTAYEQYFGPGTRLTVT.

This clone has a single count. V is TRBV10-3 and J is TRBJ1-5, with 9 positions matching TRBD1. J lost 6 bases, V lost 10 bases, and 16 bases had no gene match. This CDR3 spans 16 amino acids. CDR1 is ENHRY, CDR2 SYGVKD, per germline. The CDR3 sequence: CATRTGESKSGQPQHF. As DNA, the CDR3 is TGTGCCACCAGGACAGGGGAATCTAAATCGGGTCAGCCCCAGCATTTT.

V and J are TRBV10-2 and TRBJ2-7, with 12 bases identical to TRBD2. V shed 5 bases, J shed 2 bases, and the junction held 13 bases outside the gene matches. Germline CDR1 and CDR2: WSHSY and SAAADI. The CDR3 contains 18 residues. The chain's CDR3 is CASSSRLAGGPRTYEQYF. CDR3 DNA: TGCGCCAGCAGTAGCAGGCTAGCGGGAGGGCCCCGTACCTACGAGCAGTACTTC.

The chain employs TRBV9 and TRBJ1-2; D not certain. CDR1 is SGDLS, CDR2 YYNGEE, per germline. The CDR3 length is 13 residues. Trimming took off 0 bases at V and 5 bases at J, with 8 bases between the two ends. CDR3 residues: CASSVGLEYGYTF. The CDR3 DNA follows: TGTGCCAGCAGCGTAGGGCTAGAGTATGGCTACACCTTC.